This T cell receptor beta chain was captured in a study of T-cell reconstitution after alpha-beta-depleted transplantation in children. Study-level results: In patients about two months after transplant, alpha-beta T cells reportedly arose from several hundred expanded graft clones. A year post-transplant, T-cell counts and diversity derived mostly from newly produced T cells.

A library of TCRbeta sequences, prepared with unique molecular identifiers, was generated. TCRdb reanalysed the PCR reads using MiXCR and keeps one entry per CDR3 protein. The sample has approximately 300,000 distinct CDR3 sequences; approximately 10% are singletons. As to this clonotype: What it recognizes is unknown.

The clonotype comes from a male patient aged 2 to 10 who had a stem cell transplant for chronic granulomatous disease, so the T cells may come from the graft donor. Sequenced here: peripheral blood, sampled 180 days after TCRalphabeta/CD19-depleted stem cell transplant.

CDR3: CASSATGVGSSYEQYF. The CDR3 nucleotides read TGTGCCAGCAGCGCAACAGGGGTTGGTAGCTCCTACGAGCAGTACTTC. The J gene is TRBJ2-7, the V gene TRBV7-8; 7 positions agree with TRBD1. Germline V gene sequence: CDR1 SGHVS, CDR2 FQNEAQ. V shed 5 bases and J 0 bases; nucleotides not matched to a gene: 10. This CDR3 contains 16 residues. The full variable domain, rest sourced from reference TRBV7-8 and TRBJ2-7, is GAGVSQSPRYKVAKRGQDVALRCDPISGHVSLFWYQQALGQGPEFLTYFQNEAQLDKSGLPSDRFFAERPEGSVSTLKIQRTQQEDSAVYLCASSATGVGSSYEQYFGPGTRLTVT.